Each of the 22 T cell receptor beta chains below was sequenced from the same sample in a study of beta chain features in type 1 diabetes. The study's findings and limits: Among all four CD4+ subsets, Type 1 diabetes patients had TCRB CDR3s that were moderately but significantly shorter.

Their recognized antigens are unknown. TCRB transcripts that were expressed got sequenced, as all of the isolated RNA had been reverse transcribed. Sequenced by immunoSEQ multiplex PCR; TCRdb stores in-frame clones only, minus some. In the table there are some 140,000 clones, 9% of which are singletons. The sample taken for sequencing was central memory CD4+ T cells from blood. The source of these receptors is a man aged 30 to 45 with type 1 diabetes.

This clone was found a few times. J is TRBJ2-7 and V is TRBV5-6; D perhaps matches TRBD2 (5 bases). This CDR3 contains 12 residues. CDR1 SGHDT and CDR2 YYEEEE come from the germline V gene. Trimming took off 7 bases at V and 1 base at J, with 9 bases between the two ends. This CDR3 is CASGRGSYEQYF. The CDR3 DNA is TGTGCCAGCGGAAGAGGGTCCTACGAGCAGTACTTC.

This clone was observed a few times. The V gene is TRBV29-1, the J gene TRBJ2-5, with D possibly being TRBD2 (7 bases). CDR1 SQVTM and CDR2 ANQGSEA come from the germline V gene. V lost 6 bases and J lost 4, with 12 bases in between. This CDR3 spans 12 amino acids. The CDR3 coding sequence is TGCAGCGTCGGGGGGCATAGAGAGACCCAGTACTTC. Its translation: CSVGGHRETQYF.

This clone appeared a few times. The rearrangement links TRBV7-9 to TRBJ1-1; TRBD1 is a possible D gene (5 bases). This CDR3 is 15 amino acids long. Germline CDR1 and CDR2: SEHNR and FQNEAQ (reference sequence). The V gene lost 5 bases and the J gene lost 6 bases, with 19 bases spanning the gap. DNA of the CDR3: TGTGCCAGCAGCCTACACAACCGCGGGGGTGCTGAAGCTTTCTTT. Protein: CASSLHNRGGAEAFF.

The chain recombines TRBV4-1 with TRBJ1-5; 9 nucleotides align to TRBD1. Germline CDR1 MGHRA, CDR2 YSYEKL. J gave up 6 bases and V 3 bases, and 12 bases lay outside the gene matches. CDR3 length equals 17 residues. CDR3 coding DNA: TGCGCCAGCAGCCAGGCCCTGACAGGGGGGATGCCTCAGCCCCAGCATTTT. This codes for CASSQALTGGMPQPQHF.

This clone came up many times. The CDR3, as DNA: TGTGCCTGGAATGCAGACTCCTACAATGAGCAGTTCTTC. Amino acid sequence: CAWNADSYNEQFF. The chain is built from TRBV30 and TRBJ2-1; D unclear. Germline-derived CDR1 and CDR2 are GTSNPN and SVGIG (reference sequence). CDR3 length equals 13 residues. Trimming cost V 4 bases and J 0 bases, with 7 bases left between them.

This clone was found a few times. This sequence joins TRBV5-6 and TRBJ2-5, with D maybe TRBD1 (6 bases). The DNA end lines up better with TRBJ2-7; the J call may be wrong. The CDR3 sequence is 14 residues long. CDR1 is SGHDT and CDR2 is YYEEEE in the germline V gene. Here the CDR3 DNA reads TGTGCCAGCAGCCGCAGGGGAGTGGTCTACGAGCAGTACTTC. Translating gives CASSRRGVVYEQYF.

The chain joins TRBV19 to TRBJ1-5; 8 nucleotides agree with TRBD1. Germline-derived CDR1 and CDR2 are LNHDA and SQIVND (reference sequence). This CDR3 is built from 16 residues. Germline trimming cut 9 bases from V and 4 bases from J; bases unmatched to any gene: 14. CDR3 nucleotides: TGTGCCAGCGGTAAATCAGGGGGCCTACCTAATCAGCCCCAGCATTTT. It yields the protein CASGKSGGLPNQPQHF.

In this sample, this clone turned up a few times. The rearrangement uses TRBV28 and TRBJ1-1; no firm D call. V was cut by 2 bases and J by 6 bases, with 10 bases left in between. The germline gives CDR1 MDHEN, CDR2 SYDVKM. The CDR3 contains 13 residues. The CDR3 here is CASSLVAVPEAFF. The CDR3 coding sequence is TGTGCCAGCAGTTTAGTCGCAGTCCCTGAAGCTTTCTTT.

V and J are TRBV7-8 and TRBJ2-7; TRBD1 agrees at 10 bases. Germline V lookup: CDR1 SGHVS, CDR2 FQNEAQ. With V trimmed by 5 bases and J by 6 bases, 1 base remained unmatched. CDR3 length: 12 residues. DNA of the CDR3: TGTGCCAGCAGCCGGGACAGGGGCGAGCAGTACTTC. This codes for CASSRDRGEQYF. The complete variable domain, with remaining parts taken from reference TRBV7-8 and TRBJ2-7, reads GAGVSQSPRYKVAKRGQDVALRCDPISGHVSLFWYQQALGQGPEFLTYFQNEAQLDKSGLPSDRFFAERPEGSVSTLKIQRTQQEDSAVYLCASSRDRGEQYFGPGTRLTVT.

This clone was recorded a few times. This chain uses TRBV21-1 with TRBJ1-5. TRBV21-1 is a known pseudogene. CDR3 length: 15 residues. The CDR3: CASSLGRRPNQPQHF. The DNA of the CDR3 is TGTGCCAGCAGCTTAGGGAGGCGGCCCAATCAGCCCCAGCATTTT.

DNA for the CDR3: TGTGCCAGCAGCCTTCAGGGGATGAACACTGAAGCTTTCTTT. Translating gives CASSLQGMNTEAFF. This chain links TRBV6-5 with TRBJ1-1; D might be TRBD1 (6 bases). Germline CDR1 reads MNHEY; CDR2 reads SVGAGI. This CDR3 region has 14 residues. Trimming took 6 bases from V and 0 from J, leaving 11 bases between them.

This clone was picked up a small number of times. The V call is TRBV2, the J call TRBJ1-4; TRBD1 matches 7 bases. The CDR3 contains 13 residues. Germline loops: CDR1 SNHLY, CDR2 FYNNEI. V lost 7 bases to trimming and J lost 4 bases; unmatched junction nucleotides: 3. In DNA, the CDR3 is TGTGCCAGCACCCGGGACAGTAATGAAAAACTGTTTTTT. Translation: CASTRDSNEKLFF.

This clone was observed a handful of times. V is TRBV18 and J is TRBJ2-7; D is perhaps TRBD1 (5 bases). This CDR3 spans 13 amino acids. With 3 bases removed from V and 1 base from J, the gap between germline ends came to 7 bases. The germline CDR1 and CDR2 sequences are KGHSH and LQKENI. The CDR3 protein is CASSPAGSYEQYF. The CDR3 bases are TGTGCCAGCTCACCGGCAGGGTCCTACGAGCAGTACTTC. Together with reference TRBV18 and TRBJ2-7, the CDR3 gives the full variable domain: NAGVMQNPRHLVRRRGQEARLRCSPMKGHSHVYWYRQLPEEGLKFMVYLQKENIIDESGMPKERFSAEFPKEGPSILRIQQVVRGDSAAYFCASSPAGSYEQYFGPGTRLTVT.

The gene calls are TRBV5-1 and TRBJ1-5, with TRBD1 identical over 9 bases. Trimming cost V 3 bases and J 5 bases; bases outside gene matches: 6. The CDR3 runs 15 residues. Germline CDR1 SGHRS, CDR2 YFSETQ. CDR3 DNA sequence: TGCGCCAGCAGCTGGGACGGGACAGGGTATCAGCCCCAGCATTTT. Translation gives CASSWDGTGYQPQHF.

This clone appeared a single time. The chain's CDR3 is CASSSQLAGQETQYF. The CDR3 DNA is TGTGCCAGCAGCTCCCAGTTAGCGGGGCAAGAGACCCAGTACTTC. The chain is built from TRBV6-6 and TRBJ2-5, with 8 nucleotides matching TRBD2. The V and J ends lost 6 bases and 2 bases, in that order; junction bases with no gene match: 8. The CDR3 spans 15 residues. Germline V gene sequence: CDR1 MNHNY, CDR2 SVGAGI (reference sequence).

The sample holds a few counts of this clone. V is TRBV18 and J is TRBJ2-5, with D possibly matching TRBD1 (5 bases). Germline V lookup: CDR1 KGHSH, CDR2 LQKENI. V lost 4 bases, J lost 5 bases, and 8 bases lay in between. This CDR3 comprises 12 residues. The CDR3 region is CASSRPGETQYF. CDR3 DNA sequence: TGTGCCAGCTCACGCCCAGGGGAGACCCAGTACTTC. The full variable domain, its missing parts supplied by reference TRBV18 and TRBJ2-5, is NAGVMQNPRHLVRRRGQEARLRCSPMKGHSHVYWYRQLPEEGLKFMVYLQKENIIDESGMPKERFSAEFPKEGPSILRIQQVVRGDSAAYFCASSRPGETQYFGPGTRLLVL.

The chain links TRBV7-2 to TRBJ1-6; no firm D call. V lost 1 base and J lost 14, with 12 bases in between. The CDR3 is made up of 13 amino acids. Germline V gene sequence: CDR1 SGHTA, CDR2 FQGNSA. The CDR3 loop is CASSLDTLQSLHF. CDR3 nucleotide sequence: TGTGCCAGCAGCTTAGACACCTTACAATCCCTCCACTTT. The full variable domain, rest sourced from reference TRBV7-2 and TRBJ1-6, is GAGVSQSPSNKVTEKGKDVELRCDPISGHTALYWYRQSLGQGLEFLIYFQGNSAPDKSGLPSDRFSAERTGGSVSTLTIQRTQQEDSAVYLCASSLDTLQSLHFGNGTRLTVT.

This clone was seen a few times. The chain uses TRBV27 and TRBJ1-6, with D possibly TRBD1 on 5 matching bases. Germline CDR1 MNHEY, CDR2 SMNVEV (reference sequence). Deletions cut 6 bases from V and 8 bases from J, with 14 bases between. The CDR3 has 14 amino acids. This CDR3 is CASRRGLRDSPLHF. CDR3 DNA: TGTGCCAGCAGAAGGGGCCTGAGAGATTCACCCCTCCACTTT.

The table lists this clone with a few counts. CDR3 region: CSVEMGPRTSGGYNEQFF. For the CDR3, the DNA is TGCAGCGTTGAAATGGGACCCCGGACTAGCGGGGGCTACAATGAGCAGTTCTTC. The rearrangement joins TRBV29-1 to TRBJ2-1, with 13 bases identical to TRBD2. Looked up from germline, CDR1 is SQVTM and CDR2 is ANQGSEA. V was pared by 2 bases and J by 3 bases, with 10 bases of the junction left unmatched. CDR3 length: 18 amino acids.

J is TRBJ2-1 and V is TRBV5-4; 9 nucleotides agree with TRBD1. CDR3 length: 15 amino acids. J gave up 3 bases and V 4 bases, and 5 bases lay outside the gene matches. Germline V gene lookup returns CDR1 SGHNT and CDR2 YYREEE (reference sequence). The CDR3 DNA is TGTGCCAGCAGCCTCGGACAGGGGATCTACAATGAGCAGTTCTTC. Its protein product is CASSLGQGIYNEQFF.

The chain employs TRBV5-6 and TRBJ2-7; TRBD1 is a possible D gene (6 bases). With 2 bases removed from V and 0 bases from J, the gap between germline ends came to 15 bases. Germline loops: CDR1 SGHDT, CDR2 YYEEEE. There are 16 residues in the CDR3. The CDR3 region is CASSFFGKGDSYEQYF. CDR3 in DNA: TGTGCCAGCAGCTTTTTCGGGAAGGGGGACTCCTACGAGCAGTACTTC.

The sample holds a few counts of this clone. V gene TRBV2 combines with J gene TRBJ1-2; tentative D call: TRBD1 (6 bases). CDR1 is SNHLY, CDR2 FYNNEI, per germline. Deletions cut 7 bases from V and 4 bases from J, with 16 bases between. The CDR3 covers 14 residues. The DNA of the CDR3 is TGTGCCAGCAATCTGATCCCGGACAGCTATGGCTACACCTTC. Translation gives CASNLIPDSYGYTF.